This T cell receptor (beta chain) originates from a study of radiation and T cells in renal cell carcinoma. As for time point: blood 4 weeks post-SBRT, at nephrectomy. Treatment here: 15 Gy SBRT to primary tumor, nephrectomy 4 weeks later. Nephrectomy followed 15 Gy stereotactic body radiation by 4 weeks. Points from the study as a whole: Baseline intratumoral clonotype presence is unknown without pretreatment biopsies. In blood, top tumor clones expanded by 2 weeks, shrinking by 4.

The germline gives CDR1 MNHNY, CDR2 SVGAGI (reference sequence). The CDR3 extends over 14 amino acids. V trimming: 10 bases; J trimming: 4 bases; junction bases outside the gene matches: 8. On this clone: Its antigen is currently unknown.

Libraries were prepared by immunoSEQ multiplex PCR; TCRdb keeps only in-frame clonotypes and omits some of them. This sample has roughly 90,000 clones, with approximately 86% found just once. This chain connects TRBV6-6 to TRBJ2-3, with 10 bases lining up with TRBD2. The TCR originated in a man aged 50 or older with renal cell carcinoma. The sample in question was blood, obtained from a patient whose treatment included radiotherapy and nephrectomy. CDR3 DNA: TGTGCCACACGAGCTAGCGGGAGTCCAGATACGCAGTATTTT. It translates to CATRASGSPDTQYF.